The next 5 T cell receptor beta chains were all read from a single sample in a study of shared clonotypes between healthy human individuals. Method: immunoSEQ multiplex PCR; TCRdb's copy keeps in-frame clones and lacks some. The data contain about 2.5 million clones, less than 95% of them seen just once; the ten biggest clones take up around 0.35%. The sequencing input was naive CD4+ T cells from PBMCs. Subset specified: CD45RA+ positively selected. The receptor source for this set is a young man in good health. Some clones in this sample may be carry-over from other donors' samples.

This rearrangement joins TRBV7-8 to TRBJ2-5, with 7 bases lining up with TRBD2. CDR1 SGHVS and CDR2 FQNEAQ come from the germline V gene. The CDR3 is 16 residues long. Trimming took 5 bases from V and 3 from J; bases not matched to a gene: 12. CDR3 sequence: CASSPTLGTTKETQYF. For the CDR3, the DNA is TGTGCCAGCAGCCCAACCCTCGGGACTACTAAAGAGACCCAGTACTTC.

This chain uses TRBV5-1 with TRBJ2-3, with D perhaps given as TRBD1 or TRBD2 (7 bases each). CDR3 length equals 15 residues. Trimming shortened V by 3 bases and J by 3 bases, and 14 bases separated the two germline ends. Per germline, CDR1 SGHRS and CDR2 YFSETQ. The CDR3 nucleotides read TGCGCCAGCAGCTCACAGGGGCGGGGGACAGATACGCAGTATTTT. Protein sequence: CASSSQGRGTDTQYF.

To note about this clone: The same CDR3 is also encoded by other DNA sequences in this sample. V and J are TRBV7-3 and TRBJ2-5; no firm D call. Germline CDR1 is SGHTA and CDR2 is FQGTGA. The CDR3 loop spans 13 amino acids. With 5 bases removed from V and 2 bases from J, the gap between germline ends came to 9 bases. CDR3 in amino acids: CASSPGAQETQYF. The CDR3 DNA reads TGTGCCAGCAGCCCGGGCGCGCAAGAGACCCAGTACTTC.

The V gene is TRBV5-1, the J gene TRBJ1-4; D uncertain. V was clipped by 4 bases and J by 6 bases, with 10 bases between them. CDR3 size: 13 residues. Germline V gives CDR1 SGHRS, CDR2 YFSETQ. DNA of the CDR3: TGCGCCAGCAGCCGGGAGAGCCATGAAAAACTGTTTTTT. Its protein is CASSRESHEKLFF. Full variable domain (rest looked up from reference TRBV5-1 and TRBJ1-4): KAGVTQTPRYLIKTRGQQVTLSCSPISGHRSVSWYQQTPGQGLQFLFEYFSETQRNKGNFPGRFSGRQFSNSRSEMNVSTLELGDSALYLCASSRESHEKLFFGSGTQLSVL.

In nucleotides, the CDR3 is TGTGCCAGCAGCTCCACTCTCGATGAAAAACTGTTTTTT. Translating gives CASSSTLDEKLFF. The V gene is TRBV6-5, the J gene TRBJ1-4; D uncertain. The CDR3 totals 13 residues. Germline CDR1 reads MNHEY; CDR2 reads SVGAGI. Trimming took 6 bases from V and 6 from J, leaving 11 bases between them.